The clone carrying this T cell receptor (beta chain) was counted only a few times. Antigen specificity is unknown. This specimen belongs to a study of yellow fever vaccine responses in identical twins. One entry per CDR3 protein, called by TCRdb with MiXCR from the RT-PCR reads. The data contain some 16,000 distinct CDR3 sequences, approximately 80% of them singletons. The CDR3 is 14 residues long. V lost 6 bases, J lost 1 base, and 8 bases stayed unmatched. The germline CDR1 and CDR2 sequences are SQVTM and ANQGSEA. Study results and caveats: The authors reported partly convergent, partly personalized vaccine responses in identical twins.

The sequencing used T cells from blood (PBMCs), unsorted or a sorted subset (not recorded which), collected before or after yellow fever vaccination (not recorded which). The TCR was taken from a woman between 18 and 30 years old who received the yellow fever vaccine. The V gene is TRBV29-1, the J gene TRBJ2-5, with 7 bases aligning to TRBD1. The CDR3 loop reads CSVPLGQSQETQYF. CDR3 DNA sequence: TGCAGCGTACCCCTGGGACAGAGCCAAGAGACCCAGTACTTC.